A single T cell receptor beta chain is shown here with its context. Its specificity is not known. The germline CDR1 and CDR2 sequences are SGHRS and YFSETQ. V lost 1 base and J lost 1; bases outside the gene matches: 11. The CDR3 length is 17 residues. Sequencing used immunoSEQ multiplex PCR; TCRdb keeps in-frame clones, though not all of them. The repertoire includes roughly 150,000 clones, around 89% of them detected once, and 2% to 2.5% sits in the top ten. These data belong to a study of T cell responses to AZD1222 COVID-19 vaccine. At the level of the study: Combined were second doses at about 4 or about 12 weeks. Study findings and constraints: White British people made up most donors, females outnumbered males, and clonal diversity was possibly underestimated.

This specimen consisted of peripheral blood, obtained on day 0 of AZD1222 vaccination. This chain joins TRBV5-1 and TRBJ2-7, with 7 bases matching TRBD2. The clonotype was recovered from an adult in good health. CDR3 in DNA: TGCGCCAGCAGCTTGATGGGCAGCGGGATAACTTCCTACGAGCAGTACTTC. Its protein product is CASSLMGSGITSYEQYF.